Shown below are 28 T cell receptor beta chains from a single sample sequenced in a study of Graves' ophthalmopathy and Graves' hyperthyroidism. The authors amplified TCR beta CDR3 regions from RNA transcripts. Amplification began with first-round RT-PCR using HTBI primers, then second-round multiplex PCR was performed. TCRdb reprocessed the multiplex PCR reads via MiXCR and lists one record per CDR3 protein. The sample yields 660,000 or so distinct CDR3 sequences, 35% to 45% seen once. Sequenced material: peripheral blood. The receptors here all came from an adult man with Graves' ophthalmopathy.

Many counts were recorded for this clonotype. This chain uses TRBV20-1 with TRBJ1-1; weak D call: TRBD1 (5 bases). In germline, CDR1 is DFQATT, CDR2 SNEGSKA (reference sequence). This CDR3 spans 13 amino acids. With 7 bases removed from V and 4 bases from J, the gap between germline ends came to 16 bases. CDR3 residues: CSGSREGITEAFF. The CDR3 DNA is TGCAGTGGCAGCAGGGAGGGCATCACTGAAGCTTTCTTT.

This clonotype was picked up a small number of times. This chain connects TRBV6-5 to TRBJ2-2; 10 positions agree with TRBD2. The germline V gene encodes CDR1 MNHEY and CDR2 SVGAGI. The CDR3 is 16 amino acids. V shed 6 bases and J 4 bases; nucleotides not matched to a gene: 8. DNA for the CDR3: TGTGCCAGCAGCCTGACTAGCGGGCACTTCACCGGGGAGCTGTTTTTT. Protein product: CASSLTSGHFTGELFF.

Points on this clonotype: A much bigger clone sits one base away, suggesting this may be a read error. The CDR3 end shows no conserved phenylalanine or tryptophan, and so a read error is likely. This CDR3 reads CASSLPGVASSYTV. The DNA of the CDR3 is TGTGCCAGCAGCTTACCAGGGGTTGCATCGAGCTACACCGTC. The J gene is TRBJ1-2, the V gene TRBV7-2; D perhaps matches TRBD1 (6 bases). V was shortened by 2 bases and J by 9 bases, with 16 bases between the two germline ends. Germline loops: CDR1 SGHTA, CDR2 FQGNSA. The CDR3 is made up of 14 amino acids.

The sample holds many counts of this clonotype. The CDR3, as DNA: TGTGCCAGCAGTGTTCCCTCATTAGAGACCCAGTACTTC. Translating gives CASSVPSLETQYF. The J gene is TRBJ2-5, the V gene TRBV2, with unresolved D. Per the germline V gene, CDR1 is SNHLY and CDR2 is FYNNEI. The germline V and J ends were trimmed by 4 bases and 4 bases, with 10 bases remaining between them. CDR3 size: 13 residues. The full variable domain, rest sourced from reference TRBV2 and TRBJ2-5, is EPEVTQTPSHQVTQMGQEVILRCVPISNHLYFYWYRQILGQKVEFLVSFYNNEISEKSEIFDDQFSVERPDGSNFTLKIRSTKLEDSAMYFCASSVPSLETQYFGPGTRLLVL.

This clonotype turned up a few times. The gene calls are TRBV14 and TRBJ1-2; no clear D. Germline CDR1 and CDR2: SGHDN and FVKESK. CDR3 length: 13 residues. Trimming stripped 6 bases from V and 3 bases from J, with 11 bases between. Here the CDR3 reads CASRAGGDYGYTF. CDR3 bases: TGTGCCAGCAGGGCGGGAGGCGACTATGGCTACACCTTC.

At least ten counts were recorded for this clonotype. The V call is TRBV7-2, the J call TRBJ1-4; possible D gene TRBD1, 5 bases. This CDR3 comprises 15 residues. Between the trimmed V and J ends, which lost 2 bases and 7 bases, there was a span of 14 bases. In germline, CDR1 is SGHTA, CDR2 FQGNSA. The DNA of the CDR3 is TGTGCCAGCAGCTTAATAGGGACCTCCCGTGAAAAACTGTTTTTT. This codes for CASSLIGTSREKLFF.

This clonotype has a handful of counts. The CDR3 coding sequence is TGTGCCAGCAGTGAAATCATTTTCCGCGGGGAGCTGTTTTTT. Translated: CASSEIIFRGELFF. J is TRBJ2-2 and V is TRBV6-4, with unresolved D. Between the trimmed V and J ends, which lost 3 bases and 7 bases, there was a span of 12 bases. From germline, CDR1 is MRHNA and CDR2 SNTAGT. The CDR3 length is 14 residues.

This chain uses TRBV9 with TRBJ1-2, with D unresolved. Germline values: CDR1 SGDLS, CDR2 YYNGEE. Trimming took off 4 bases at V and 8 bases at J, with 15 bases between the two ends. The CDR3 has 13 residues. CDR3 sequence (DNA): TGTGCCAGCAGCACCGGAGGAGGAAGCGGCTACACCTTC. Amino acid sequence: CASSTGGGSGYTF.

The chain recombines TRBV24-1 with TRBJ1-2, with D possibly TRBD1 on 6 matching bases. Germline CDR1 and CDR2: KGHDR and SFDVKD. This CDR3 has 10 amino acids. The CDR3 protein is CAWGDTRYTF. DNA for the CDR3: TGTGCTTGGGGGGACACGCGCTACACCTTC.

This clonotype has more than one count but fewer than ten. The chain joins TRBV7-6 to TRBJ2-5; 9 nucleotides line up with TRBD1. The CDR3 is 15 residues long. V trimming: 1 base; J trimming: 3 bases; junction bases outside the gene matches: 3. Germline loops: CDR1 SGHVS, CDR2 FNYEAQ. The CDR3 region is CASSLGGTGKETQYF. The CDR3 DNA reads as TGTGCCAGCAGCTTAGGGGGGACAGGGAAAGAGACCCAGTACTTC.

This clonotype was seen more than once but under ten times. The chain is built from TRBV11-2 and TRBJ2-7, with a tentative D call TRBD1 (6 bases). Trimming took 2 bases from V and 0 from J, leaving 11 bases between them. The CDR3 loop spans 15 amino acids. Per germline, CDR1 SGHAT and CDR2 FQNNGV. CDR3 region: CASSLWDTGSYEQYF. The CDR3 DNA reads as TGTGCCAGCAGCTTATGGGACACCGGCTCCTACGAGCAGTACTTC.

V gene TRBV25-1 combines with J gene TRBJ1-6, with D possibly TRBD1 on 6 matching bases. This CDR3 is built from 13 residues. Germline-derived CDR1 and CDR2 are MGHDK and SYGVNS. The CDR3 bases are TGTGCTAAGGATGGACAGAATAATTCACCCCTCCACTTT. It yields the protein CAKDGQNNSPLHF. The variable domain in full, completed from reference TRBV25-1 and TRBJ1-6, reads EADIYQTPRYLVIGTGKKITLECSQTMGHDKMYWYQQDPGMELHLIHYSYGVNSTEKGDLSSESTVSRIRTEHFPLTLESARPSHTSQYLCAKDGQNNSPLHFGNGTRLTVT.

This clonotype was recorded a few times. The chain carries TRBV20-1 and TRBJ2-7; perhaps TRBD2 as D (6 bases). This CDR3 spans 13 amino acids. V lost 6 bases, J lost 7 bases, and 19 bases lay in between. CDR1 and CDR2 from the germline V gene are DFQATT and SNEGSKA (reference sequence). The CDR3 sequence is CSAPGLRLDEQYF. The CDR3 nucleotides are TGCAGTGCCCCGGGACTCCGACTCGATGAGCAGTACTTC.

Remarks on this clonotype: An end of the junction differs from the germline gene, which may be a read error. V and J are TRBV9 and TRBJ2-2; D is possibly TRBD1 (6 bases). The CDR3 consists of 14 residues. Per the germline V gene, CDR1 is SGDLS and CDR2 is YYNGEE. Here the CDR3 DNA reads TGTGCCAGCACCCTTTACAGGGATCACGGGGCGCTGTTTTTT. It encodes CASTLYRDHGALFF.

This clonotype occurred many times. The chain is built from TRBV12-3 or TRBV12-4 and TRBJ2-7; no clear D gene. V was trimmed by 4 bases and J by 0 bases, leaving 7 bases between them. This CDR3 region has 13 residues. The CDR3, as DNA: TGTGCCAGCAGTTCCGTGGTCTCCTACGAGCAGTACTTC. Its translation is CASSSVVSYEQYF.

There are many counts of this clonotype. The junction does not match germline at one end; this may be a read error. V is TRBV24-1 and J is TRBJ2-7, with 8 bases fitting TRBD1. Germline CDR1 is KGHDR and CDR2 is SFDVKD. This CDR3 is built from 10 residues. CDR3 coding DNA: TGTGCCACCCTGGACAGGGAATGGCACTTC. Translating it yields CATLDREWHF.

This clonotype showed up just a few times. The chain combines TRBV3-1 with TRBJ1-2, with a possible D match to TRBD1 (5 bases). CDR3 length: 14 residues. V dropped 3 bases and J dropped 4 bases, with 12 bases sitting between them. CDR1 is LGHDT, CDR2 YNNKEL, per germline (reference sequence). The CDR3 spells CASSQSGTGYGYTF. The DNA for the CDR3 is TGTGCCAGCAGCCAGTCAGGGACCGGCTATGGCTACACCTTC. Full variable domain (outside the CDR3, taken from reference TRBV3-1 and TRBJ1-2): DTAVSQTPKYLVTQMGNDKSIKCEQNLGHDTMYWYKQDSKKFLKIMFSYNNKELIINETVPNRFSPKSPDKAHLNLHINSLELGDSAVYFCASSQSGTGYGYTFGSGTRLTVV.

The chain uses TRBV29-1 and TRBJ2-3; 9 bases match TRBD1. The junction had 9 bases not matched to a gene; V was cut back by 6 bases and J by 2 bases. Germline V CDR1 and CDR2: SQVTM, ANQGSEA. This CDR3 comprises 15 residues. CDR3 nucleotide sequence: TGCAGCGTGTGCCCACAGGGGGCGGCCACAGATACGCAGTATTTT. It is translated as CSVCPQGAATDTQYF.

This clonotype was seen more than once but under ten times. The rearrangement joins TRBV5-1 to TRBJ1-2; D unresolved. The V end lost 3 bases, the J end lost 2 bases, and 11 bases lay between the germline ends. The germline gives CDR1 SGHRS, CDR2 YFSETQ. This CDR3 has 14 residues. The CDR3, as DNA: TGCGCCAGCAGCTCTACGGACTGGAACTATGGCTACACCTTC. Translated, it gives CASSSTDWNYGYTF.

This clonotype was counted ten times or more. This sequence joins TRBV10-3 and TRBJ1-6; TRBD1 matches 11 bases. CDR1 is ENHRY and CDR2 is SYGVKD in the germline V gene. This CDR3 comprises 15 residues. The V segment lost 10 bases and the J segment 9 bases; nucleotides outside the gene matches: 11. The CDR3 is CASRNGQGAGSPLHF. The DNA of the CDR3 is TGTGCCAGCAGAAACGGACAGGGGGCCGGTTCACCCCTCCACTTT.

This clonotype has ten or more counts. V usage is TRBV25-1 and J usage is TRBJ1-3, with D uncertain. The V end lost 1 base, the J end lost 3 bases, and 1 base lay between the germline ends. CDR3 length: 12 amino acids. The V gene's germline CDR1 is MGHDK and CDR2 SYGVNS. CDR3 residues: CASSEFGNTIYF. The CDR3 coding sequence is TGTGCCAGCAGTGAATTTGGAAACACCATATATTTT.

This clonotype showed up many times. J is TRBJ2-6 and V is TRBV29-1; 12 bases align to TRBD1. The CDR3 extends over 16 amino acids. The germline CDR1 and CDR2 sequences are SQVTM and ANQGSEA. After removal of 4 bases from V and 2 bases from J, the junction contained 3 bases not matched to a gene. The CDR3 DNA reads as TGCAGCGTTGGGGGACAGGGGGCTGCTGGGGCCAACGTCCTGACTTTC. Translated, it gives CSVGGQGAAGANVLTF.

In its sample, this clonotype was seen many times. The chain carries TRBV5-1 and TRBJ1-6; D perhaps matches TRBD1 (6 bases). The germline V gene encodes CDR1 SGHRS and CDR2 YFSETQ. The CDR3 is 14 residues long. Trimming removed 5 bases from V and 9 bases from J, with 15 bases in between. CDR3 amino acids: CASRPGEVSSPLHF. The CDR3 coding sequence is TGCGCCAGCAGACCAGGGGAGGTTAGTTCACCCCTCCACTTT.

Notes on this clonotype: Possible read error: a much larger clone is one base away. The chain couples TRBV2 to TRBJ1-5; tentative D call: TRBD1 (5 bases). Trimming took 6 bases from V and 9 from J, leaving 12 bases between them. Germline V CDR1 and CDR2: SNHLY, FYNNEI. The CDR3 has 12 residues. Here the CDR3 reads CASRRPGRPQHF. The CDR3 DNA reads TGTGCCAGCAGAAGGCCGGGGCGGCCCCAGCATTTT.

A word on this clonotype: A read error is likely, as this CDR3 ends without the conserved phenylalanine or tryptophan. The DNA is left out, because the CDR3 cannot be placed on it with certainty; the CDR3 is given as TCRdb lists it. The genes are TRBV2 and TRBJ2-7; the table's D call, TRBD1, has no DNA check behind it. Termini included, the CDR3 measures 11 amino acids. The germline V gene encodes CDR1 SNHLY and CDR2 FYNNEI. CDR3 in amino acids: CASSTGTSRTI.

As regards this clonotype: A junction boundary mismatches the germline segment, possibly from a read error. V is TRBV7-9 and J is TRBJ2-6; TRBD1 is a possible D gene (6 bases). Looked up from germline, CDR1 is SEHNR and CDR2 is FQNEAQ (reference sequence). The CDR3 contains 14 residues. The CDR3 DNA reads TGTGCCAGCAGCTTAGCCCAGGGGCAGTACACTGAAGCTTTC. Translated, it gives CASSLAQGQYTEAF.

This chain links TRBV12-3 or TRBV12-4 with TRBJ1-6; D unresolved. The V and J ends lost 3 bases and 4 bases respectively, with 10 bases between them. The CDR3 is 15 amino acids. The CDR3 protein is CASSFRHPYNSPLHF. CDR3 sequence (DNA): TGTGCCAGCAGTTTCCGACACCCTTATAATTCACCCCTCCACTTT.

V is TRBV11-2 and J is TRBJ1-6, with D maybe TRBD1 (6 bases). The CDR3 loop spans 16 amino acids. The germline CDR1 and CDR2 sequences are SGHAT and FQNNGV. V was trimmed by 2 bases and J by 7 bases, leaving 15 bases between them. CDR3 in DNA: TGTGCCAGCAGCTTAAGGGTGACAGGAGAGAATTCACCCCTCCACTTT. Amino acid sequence: CASSLRVTGENSPLHF.